One sample yielded the 32 T cell receptor beta chains listed below, sequenced in a study of cytomegalovirus exposure and HLA in healthy donors. The PCR had 60 Vbeta and 13 Jbeta primers. This table comes from immunoSEQ multiplex PCR, and its TCRdb copy is limited to in-frame clones, with some not included. The sample has about 85,000 clones; approximately 80% are singletons. The sample was PBMCs. These receptor sequences come from a woman aged 45-60 years in good health and CMV-seropositive.

The chain links TRBV10-3 to TRBJ1-5; D not certain. The germline V gene has CDR1 ENHRY and CDR2 SYGVKD. V lost 0 bases to trimming and J lost 3 bases, with 9 bases between them. The CDR3 length is 15 residues. CDR3 protein: CAISESTILNQPQHF. Written as DNA, the CDR3 is TGTGCCATCAGTGAGTCAACAATCCTCAATCAGCCCCAGCATTTT.

V usage is TRBV7-3 and J usage is TRBJ2-5; D possibly corresponds to TRBD2 (6 bases). The V end lost 5 bases, the J end lost 5 bases, and 18 bases lay between the germline ends. The CDR3 runs to 15 residues. Germline-derived CDR1 and CDR2 are SGHTA and FQGTGA. CDR3 region: CASSPGGGIVETQYF. CDR3 DNA sequence: TGTGCCAGCAGCCCGGGTGGAGGGATAGTGGAGACCCAGTACTTC.

This clone occurred a few times. V and J are TRBV5-1 and TRBJ2-3; 9 nucleotides agree with TRBD2. Germline trimming cut 1 base from V and 2 bases from J; bases unmatched to any gene: 5. There are 16 residues in the CDR3. Germline-derived CDR1 and CDR2 are SGHRS and YFSETQ. DNA for the CDR3: TGCGCCAGCAGCTTGTTAGCGGGAGTTTCCACAGATACGCAGTATTTT. Its translation is CASSLLAGVSTDTQYF.

V and J are TRBV7-9 and TRBJ1-4, with 11 bases fitting TRBD1. Germline-derived CDR1 and CDR2 are SEHNR and FQNEAQ (reference sequence). The J segment lost 6 bases and the V segment lost 5 bases, leaving 8 bases of the junction unmatched. CDR3 length: 16 amino acids. The CDR3 bases are TGTGCCAGCAGCCTCCCGGGACAGGGGGGGGATGAAAAACTGTTTTTT. Translation: CASSLPGQGGDEKLFF.

CDR3 loop: CASSWTAQETQYF. In DNA form, the CDR3 reads TGTGCCAGCAGTTGGACAGCACAAGAGACCCAGTACTTC. V is TRBV27 and J is TRBJ2-5; the D gene is possibly TRBD1 (6 bases). V shed 4 bases and J shed 2 bases, with 8 bases lying between them. Germline CDR1 MNHEY, CDR2 SMNVEV (reference sequence). CDR3 size: 13 residues.

This rearrangement joins TRBV18 to TRBJ1-1; TRBD1 aligns across 7 bases. V dropped 5 bases and J dropped 5; count of bases not matched to a gene: 11. The CDR3 has 15 amino acids. CDR1 is KGHSH, CDR2 LQKENI, per germline. This chain's CDR3 is CASSFGQAIGTEAFF. CDR3 nucleotide sequence: TGTGCCAGCTCATTCGGACAGGCTATAGGGACTGAAGCTTTCTTT. Supplemented by reference TRBV18 and TRBJ1-1, the full variable domain reads NAGVMQNPRHLVRRRGQEARLRCSPMKGHSHVYWYRQLPEEGLKFMVYLQKENIIDESGMPKERFSAEFPKEGPSILRIQQVVRGDSAAYFCASSFGQAIGTEAFFGQGTRLTVV.

The V call is TRBV4-1, the J call TRBJ2-7; perhaps TRBD2 as D (7 bases). This CDR3 region has 16 residues. V shed 5 bases and J shed 0 bases, with 17 bases lying between them. Per the germline V gene, CDR1 is MGHRA and CDR2 is YSYEKL. The CDR3 coding sequence is TGCGCCAGCAGCTTTAGGGGGGGCCAGATCTCCTACGAGCAGTACTTC. Its translation: CASSFRGGQISYEQYF.

This chain joins TRBV27 and TRBJ1-5; D possibly corresponds to TRBD1 (5 bases). V lost 2 bases to trimming and J lost 2 bases, with 7 bases between them. Per the germline V gene, CDR1 is MNHEY and CDR2 is SMNVEV (reference sequence). CDR3 size: 14 residues. As DNA, the CDR3 is TGTGCCAGCAGTTTACGCAGGGGCAATCAGCCCCAGCATTTT. Protein: CASSLRRGNQPQHF.

This chain joins TRBV11-2 and TRBJ2-3; 7 nucleotides align to TRBD2. CDR3 size: 16 residues. Trimming took 1 base from V and 0 from J; bases not matched to a gene: 4. Germline V gene sequence: CDR1 SGHAT, CDR2 FQNNGV. The CDR3 nucleotides read TGTGCCAGCAGCTTAGTTAGCGGGCTTAGCACAGATACGCAGTATTTT. It encodes CASSLVSGLSTDTQYF.

J is TRBJ1-5 and V is TRBV19, with TRBD1 identical over 9 bases. With 5 bases clipped from V and 6 bases from J, the junction kept 5 bases outside the gene matches. In germline, CDR1 is LNHDA, CDR2 SQIVND (reference sequence). The CDR3 contains 14 residues. The CDR3 DNA follows: TGTGCCAGTAGTGTCCTACAGGGGGCTCAGCCCCAGCATTTT. Its translation: CASSVLQGAQPQHF.

Only one count was recorded for this clone. This chain connects TRBV27 to TRBJ2-2; 10 bases agree with TRBD1. From germline, CDR1 is MNHEY and CDR2 SMNVEV (reference sequence). CDR3 length: 18 amino acids. The trim removed 1 base at V and 6 bases at J, leaving 11 bases unmatched. The CDR3: CASSLWGGQGTSPGELFF. The DNA of the CDR3 is TGTGCCAGCAGTTTATGGGGGGGACAGGGGACCTCGCCCGGGGAGCTGTTTTTT.

The gene calls are TRBV25-1 and TRBJ2-7; weak D call: TRBD1 (6 bases). Between the trimmed V and J ends, which lost 5 bases and 2 bases, there was a span of 10 bases. CDR3 length equals 13 residues. The germline CDR1 and CDR2 sequences are MGHDK and SYGVNS. CDR3 bases: TGTGCCAGCAGTCGGACAGACACCTACGAGCAGTACTTC. Translated: CASSRTDTYEQYF.

This chain uses TRBV6-1 with TRBJ2-1, with 11 bases that match TRBD2. Germline lookup yields CDR1 MNHNS and CDR2 SASEGT. J lost 6 bases, V lost 7 bases, and 5 bases had no gene match. The CDR3 loop spans 14 amino acids. In nucleotides, the CDR3 is TGTGCCAGCACGCTAGCGGGGGGCCCCAATGAGCAGTTCTTC. Encoded protein: CASTLAGGPNEQFF.

The CDR3 loop is CASRPLTSSYEQYV. CDR3 bases: TGTGCCAGCAGACCGTTGACAAGCTCCTACGAGCAGTACGTC. The chain links TRBV27 to TRBJ2-7; D is ambiguous. CDR3 length equals 14 residues. Trimming took off 6 bases at V and 0 bases at J, with 12 bases between the two ends. Germline CDR1 MNHEY, CDR2 SMNVEV (reference sequence).

The chain uses TRBV11-3 and TRBJ2-2; D possibly corresponds to TRBD1 (6 bases). Deletions cut 4 bases from V and 5 bases from J, with 26 bases between. Germline V gene sequence: CDR1 SGHNT, CDR2 YENEEA. This CDR3 spans 19 amino acids. In nucleotides, the CDR3 is TGTGCCAGCAGCTCCCCAACGGACAGTTCTTGGTATGGAACCGGGGAGCTGTTTTTT. Protein: CASSSPTDSSWYGTGELFF. Drawing the rest from reference TRBV11-3 and TRBJ2-2, the complete variable domain is EAGVVQSPRYKIIEKKQPVAFWCNPISGHNTLYWYLQNLGQGPELLIRYENEEAVDDSQLPKDRFSAERLKGVDSTLKIQPAELGDSAVYLCASSSPTDSSWYGTGELFFGEGSRLTVL.

This clone has just a few counts. The V gene is TRBV5-1, the J gene TRBJ1-5, with TRBD1 matching over 12 bases. Losses at the gene ends were 2 bases for V and 7 bases for J; bases not matched to a gene: 7. Germline CDR1 and CDR2: SGHRS and YFSETQ. The length of the CDR3 is 16 residues. CDR3 sequence (DNA): TGCGCCAGCAGCTTCCCGGGACAGGGGGCAGGGCAGCCCCAGCATTTT. It yields the protein CASSFPGQGAGQPQHF.

V gene TRBV21-1 combines with J gene TRBJ2-7; the listed D gene, TRBD1, was not tested against the DNA. TRBV21-1 is a pseudogene segment. The CDR3 has 10 amino acids. The DNA of the CDR3 is TGTGCCAGCAGCACAGGTGAGCAGTACGTC. Residues: CASSTGEQYV.

Comment on this clone: One end of the junction is discordant with germline, which a read error may explain. V gene TRBV6-1 combines with J gene TRBJ2-7; a possible D gene is TRBD2 (5 bases). This CDR3 region has 13 residues. CDR1 is MNHNS, CDR2 SASEGT, per germline. CDR3 nucleotides: TGTGCCAGCACCCCCGGGCAGAGGGCCCCTTCGGACTTC. This codes for CASTPGQRAPSDF.

The chain is built from TRBV9 and TRBJ1-3; 10 positions match TRBD1. The CDR3 runs 19 residues. Per germline, CDR1 SGDLS and CDR2 YYNGEE. With V trimmed by 0 bases and J by 3 bases, 12 bases remained unmatched. The CDR3, as DNA: TGTGCCAGCAGCGTAGCTACCGGGACAGGGGCGAACCTTGGAAACACCATATATTTT. It translates to CASSVATGTGANLGNTIYF.

The V call is TRBV9, the J call TRBJ1-2, with D possibly matching TRBD1 (5 bases). The CDR3 totals 14 residues. Germline V gene lookup returns CDR1 SGDLS and CDR2 YYNGEE. The V end lost 0 bases, the J end lost 2 bases, and 8 bases lay between the germline ends. CDR3 nucleotides: TGTGCCAGCAGCGTAGAACGGGGGAACTATGGCTACACCTTC. Translated: CASSVERGNYGYTF.

The rearrangement uses TRBV5-1 and TRBJ2-2; D is perhaps TRBD2 (6 bases). The germline gives CDR1 SGHRS, CDR2 YFSETQ. Trimming stripped 4 bases from V and 3 bases from J, with 10 bases between. The CDR3 contains 14 residues. The CDR3 nucleotides read TGCGCCAGCAGCCGGGGGAAAGACACCGGGGAGCTGTTTTTT. Protein: CASSRGKDTGELFF.

The genes are TRBV5-6 and TRBJ1-1; 10 bases map to TRBD1. V lost 3 bases, J lost 3 bases, and 14 bases stayed unmatched. This CDR3 region has 18 residues. Per the germline V gene, CDR1 is SGHDT and CDR2 is YYEEEE. This CDR3 reads CASSWVGTGVGRHTEAFF. DNA for the CDR3: TGTGCCAGCAGCTGGGTTGGGACAGGGGTTGGTCGGCACACTGAAGCTTTCTTT.

This chain connects TRBV5-4 to TRBJ1-2; 8 nucleotides agree with TRBD1. Germline assignment: CDR1 SGHNT and CDR2 YYREEE (reference sequence). This CDR3 has 13 residues. V was pared by 4 bases and J by 2 bases, with 1 base of the junction left unmatched. The CDR3 bases are TGTGCCAGCAGCCGGGACAGGAACTATGGCTACACCTTC. It translates to CASSRDRNYGYTF.

The rearrangement joins TRBV7-9 to TRBJ2-2; 14 bases match TRBD2. The V segment lost 5 bases and the J segment 3 bases; nucleotides outside the gene matches: 11. This CDR3 contains 19 residues. Germline V gene sequence: CDR1 SEHNR, CDR2 FQNEAQ (reference sequence). The CDR3 region is CASSPQRTSGRLYTGELFF. The DNA of the CDR3 is TGTGCCAGCAGCCCTCAGCGGACTAGCGGGAGGCTTTACACCGGGGAGCTGTTTTTT.

The chain employs TRBV10-2 and TRBJ1-5, with TRBD1 as a possible D gene (6 bases). Trimming pared 8 bases from V and 7 bases from J, leaving 15 bases between. The CDR3 is 13 residues long. CDR1 is WSHSY, CDR2 SAAADI, per germline. DNA for the CDR3: TGCGCCAGCTCGGGGGGCTGGGGACAGCCCCAGCATTTT. Translating gives CASSGGWGQPQHF.

This clone was counted once. The chain combines TRBV19 with TRBJ2-3; D possibly corresponds to TRBD1 (6 bases). V lost 4 bases, J lost 3 bases, and 11 bases lay in between. CDR3 length: 14 amino acids. CDR1 LNHDA and CDR2 SQIVND come from the germline V gene (reference sequence). CDR3 DNA: TGTGCCAGTAGTAAGTGGGGACAAACAGATACGCAGTATTTT. Protein product: CASSKWGQTDTQYF. The variable domain in full, with the rest retrieved from reference TRBV19 and TRBJ2-3, is DGGITQSPKYLFRKEGQNVTLSCEQNLNHDAMYWYRQDPGQGLRLIYYSQIVNDFQKGDIAEGYSVSREKKESFPLTVTSAQKNPTAFYLCASSKWGQTDTQYFGPGTRLTVL.

The DNA of the CDR3 is TGTGCCAGCAGCGTAGACGGGGTAAGCACTGAAGCTTTCTTT. This codes for CASSVDGVSTEAFF. V usage is TRBV9 and J usage is TRBJ1-1; D is uncertain. CDR1 and CDR2 from the germline V gene are SGDLS and YYNGEE. The V gene lost 0 bases and the J gene lost 4 bases, with 10 bases spanning the gap. CDR3 size: 14 residues. The complete variable domain, with remaining parts taken from reference TRBV9 and TRBJ1-1, reads DSGVTQTPKHLITATGQRVTLRCSPRSGDLSVYWYQQSLDQGLQFLIQYYNGEERAKGNILERFSAQQFPDLHSELNLSSLELGDSALYFCASSVDGVSTEAFFGQGTRLTVV.

The gene calls are TRBV10-3 and TRBJ1-1; D is possibly TRBD1 (5 bases). The germline V gene has CDR1 ENHRY and CDR2 SYGVKD. Trimming pared 8 bases from V and 1 base from J, leaving 11 bases between. The CDR3 runs to 13 residues. The CDR3 reads CAIGQTGNTEAFF. Written as DNA, the CDR3 is TGTGCCATCGGTCAAACAGGGAACACTGAAGCTTTCTTT.

Here the CDR3 reads CATRQSGETQYF. CDR3 bases: TGTGCCACGAGACAGTCGGGAGAGACCCAGTACTTC. V is TRBV19 and J is TRBJ2-5, with a weak D call TRBD1 (5 bases). The ends were cut back, 10 bases at V and 4 bases at J, with 13 bases in the middle. The CDR3 totals 12 residues. Germline-derived CDR1 and CDR2 are LNHDA and SQIVND (reference sequence).

The chain combines TRBV7-9 with TRBJ2-2; D gene uncertain. The CDR3 totals 12 residues. Germline values: CDR1 SEHNR, CDR2 FQNEAQ (reference sequence). V lost 4 bases and J 4 bases, leaving 4 bases between the germline ends. In DNA form, the CDR3 reads TGTGCCAGCAGCTCTCGCACCGGGGAGCTGTTTTTT. Residues: CASSSRTGELFF. Supplemented by reference TRBV7-9 and TRBJ2-2, the full variable domain reads DTGVSQNPRHKITKRGQNVTFRCDPISEHNRLYWYRQTLGQGPEFLTYFQNEAQLEKSRLLSDRFSAERPKGSFSTLEIQRTEQGDSAMYLCASSSRTGELFFGEGSRLTVL.

CDR3 bases: TGTGCCAGCAGTTTCGGGGGAAGCAATCAGCCCCAGCATTTT. It specifies CASSFGGSNQPQHF. The J gene is TRBJ1-5, the V gene TRBV27, with D tentatively TRBD1 (5 bases). Germline CDR1 reads MNHEY; CDR2 reads SMNVEV (reference sequence). Trimming removed 3 bases at V and 1 base at J, with 7 bases between. CDR3 length equals 14 residues.

This clone was detected only a few times. This chain joins TRBV6-5 and TRBJ1-2, with a possible D match to TRBD1 (5 bases). The ends were cut back, 4 bases at V and 4 bases at J, with 10 bases in the middle. The CDR3 length is 13 residues. Germline V lookup: CDR1 MNHEY, CDR2 SVGAGI. The CDR3: CASSWQGGYGYTF. The CDR3 DNA reads as TGTGCCAGCAGTTGGCAGGGAGGCTATGGCTACACCTTC.